Each of the 23 T cell receptor beta chains below was sequenced from the same sample in a study of blood T cells in healthy people across ages. A sample-barcoded 5' primer and a J-beta primer mix were used in a second PCR of roughly 7 to 12 cycles. TCRdb itself ran the 5' RACE reads through MiXCR, one entry per CDR3 protein. The sample consists of fewer than 1,200,000 distinct CDR3 sequences, less than 25% of them appearing once. These sequences were also reported in another study, on T cells of mothers and their children.

The specimen sequenced was blood. The origin of the receptors is a girl aged 2 to 9 in good health.

The J gene is TRBJ2-7, the V gene TRBV4-2, with 7 bases lining up with TRBD1. The trim removed 1 base at V and 3 bases at J, leaving 6 bases unmatched. From germline, CDR1 is LGHNA and CDR2 YNFKEQ. This CDR3 has 15 residues. Written as DNA, the CDR3 is TGTGCCAGCAGCCAAGGAGTAGGGACAGTCTACGAGCAGTACTTC. It yields the protein CASSQGVGTVYEQYF.

This clonotype was counted only a few times. J is TRBJ1-4 and V is TRBV12-3 or TRBV12-4; unclear D gene. V gave up 7 bases and J gave up 4 bases, with 16 bases separating them. CDR3 length: 15 amino acids. For the CDR3, the DNA is TGTGCCAGCACTCCCAGCCCTTACGATAATGAAAAACTGTTTTTT. The encoded protein is CASTPSPYDNEKLFF.

The chain combines TRBV29-1 with TRBJ2-5; the D is unclear. With 7 bases removed from V and 5 bases from J, the gap between germline ends came to 11 bases. CDR3 length: 11 residues. The germline gives CDR1 SQVTM, CDR2 ANQGSEA. CDR3 loop: CSGRDLETQYF. The CDR3 bases are TGCAGCGGTAGGGATCTCGAGACCCAGTACTTC.

V and J are TRBV7-2 and TRBJ2-3, with a tentative D call TRBD2 (5 bases). Between the trimmed V and J ends, which lost 1 base and 7 bases, there was a span of 15 bases. Germline V gene sequence: CDR1 SGHTA, CDR2 FQGNSA. CDR3 length equals 15 residues. The CDR3 reads CASSLGSGTRYTQYF. The CDR3, as DNA: TGTGCCAGCAGCTTAGGAAGCGGAACAAGATATACGCAGTATTTT. The full variable domain, its missing parts supplied by reference TRBV7-2 and TRBJ2-3, is GAGVSQSPSNKVTEKGKDVELRCDPISGHTALYWYRQSLGQGLEFLIYFQGNSAPDKSGLPSDRFSAERTGGSVSTLTIQRTQQEDSAVYLCASSLGSGTRYTQYFGPGTRLTVL.

This clonotype was picked up a small number of times. The chain combines TRBV6-5 with TRBJ1-2, with D maybe TRBD1 (6 bases). CDR1 and CDR2 (germline): MNHEY, SVGAGI. The CDR3 contains 16 residues. With 0 bases removed from V and 3 bases from J, the gap between germline ends came to 14 bases. For the CDR3, the DNA is TGTGCCAGCAGTTACTCGAAGACAGGCGGCGACTATGGCTACACCTTC. This sequence encodes CASSYSKTGGDYGYTF.

The chain carries TRBV28 and TRBJ2-2; TRBD1 agrees at 10 bases. V shed 6 bases and J 3 bases; nucleotides not matched to a gene: 13. CDR1 is MDHEN, CDR2 SYDVKM, per germline. The CDR3 loop spans 18 amino acids. The CDR3 sequence is CASSLGTGDPSDTGELFF. CDR3 DNA: TGTGCCAGCAGCCTTGGGACAGGGGATCCCAGTGACACCGGGGAGCTGTTTTTT.

This clonotype has more than one count but fewer than ten. In DNA, the CDR3 is TGTGCCAGCAGCTTCTTGCAGGGGGTGTCGACTGAAGCTTTCTTT. Translated: CASSFLQGVSTEAFF. The J gene is TRBJ1-1, the V gene TRBV7-9, with 7 bases aligning to TRBD1. The CDR3 contains 15 residues. Germline V lookup: CDR1 SEHNR, CDR2 FQNEAQ (reference sequence). V lost 3 bases to trimming and J lost 5 bases; unmatched junction nucleotides: 9.

This clonotype was seen a handful of times. V usage is TRBV29-1 and J usage is TRBJ2-7; TRBD2 aligns across 9 bases. The V gene end was trimmed by 3 bases and the J gene end by 3 bases; junction bases not matched to a gene: 3. The V gene's germline CDR1 is SQVTM and CDR2 ANQGSEA. CDR3 length: 13 amino acids. The CDR3 loop reads CSVEIAGDYEQYF. The CDR3, as DNA: TGCAGCGTTGAGATAGCGGGGGACTACGAGCAGTACTTC.

In nucleotides, the CDR3 is TGTGCCAGCAGTGAGGGGACTAGCGGGGGCTATGAGCAGTTCTTC. Its translation is CASSEGTSGGYEQFF. V gene TRBV2 combines with J gene TRBJ2-7, with 14 bases matching TRBD2. The tail of the sequence fits TRBJ2-1 better, so the J call may be wrong. Germline V gene data show CDR1 as SNHLY and CDR2 as FYNNEI. This CDR3 has 15 amino acids.

This clonotype occurred a few times. The chain employs TRBV5-4 and TRBJ2-1, with 9 bases matching TRBD1. V lost 2 bases, J lost 4 bases, and 4 bases stayed unmatched. This CDR3 spans 15 amino acids. Germline CDR1 and CDR2: SGHNT and YYREEE (reference sequence). The CDR3 here is CASSLDRGVYNEQFF. In nucleotides, the CDR3 is TGTGCCAGCAGCTTAGACAGGGGGGTTTACAATGAGCAGTTCTTC. The whole variable domain, filled in from reference TRBV5-4 and TRBJ2-1, reads ETGVTQSPTHLIKTRGQQVTLRCSSQSGHNTVSWYQQALGQGPQFIFQYYREEENGRGNFPPRFSGLQFPNYSSELNVNALELDDSALYLCASSLDRGVYNEQFFGPGTRLTVL.

This clonotype has a handful of counts. Mismatch with germline at one junction end may stem from a read error. The gene calls are TRBV29-1 and TRBJ2-7, with TRBD1 matching over 7 bases. This CDR3 is built from 13 residues. Per germline, CDR1 SQVTM and CDR2 ANQGSEA. CDR3 residues: CGVGTVLSDEQYF. Written as DNA, the CDR3 is TGCGGCGTCGGGACAGTACTTTCCGACGAGCAGTACTTC.

This clonotype was seen a handful of times. V gene TRBV20-1 combines with J gene TRBJ2-5; TRBD1 matches 7 bases. The J segment lost 5 bases and the V segment lost 8 bases, leaving 11 bases of the junction unmatched. Germline CDR1 is DFQATT and CDR2 is SNEGSKA (reference sequence). The CDR3 extends over 13 amino acids. The CDR3 loop is CSTRQGSRETQYF. DNA for the CDR3: TGCAGTACAAGACAGGGTTCTCGGGAGACCCAGTACTTC.

The chain is built from TRBV4-3 and TRBJ1-1, with 7 bases lining up with TRBD1. The J segment lost 5 bases and the V segment lost 1 base, leaving 4 bases of the junction unmatched. Germline V gene sequence: CDR1 LGHNA, CDR2 YSLEER. The length of the CDR3 is 14 residues. The CDR3 nucleotides read TGCGCCAGCAGCCAAGGTCAACAGGGGACTGAAGCTTTCTTT. It yields the protein CASSQGQQGTEAFF.

This clonotype was detected a few times. V and J are TRBV20-1 and TRBJ2-1, with D uncertain. V lost 1 base to trimming and J lost 8 bases, with 18 bases between them. Germline V gene data show CDR1 as DFQATT and CDR2 as SNEGSKA (reference sequence). This CDR3 region has 15 residues. The CDR3 sequence: CSARGPSNSIHEQFF. CDR3 nucleotides: TGCAGTGCTAGAGGGCCGAGCAATTCGATCCATGAGCAGTTCTTC.

This clonotype has just a few counts. CDR3 in DNA: TGCGCCAGCAGCCAACCCGAGCACGTAAAACTGTTTTTT. Translated: CASSQPEHVKLFF. V gene TRBV4-1 combines with J gene TRBJ1-4; no reliable D call. The CDR3 has 13 residues. Germline V gene data show CDR1 as MGHRA and CDR2 as YSYEKL. V was clipped by 2 bases and J by 10 bases, with 11 bases between them.

This clonotype was found a few times. The gene calls are TRBV7-9 and TRBJ1-4, with TRBD1 matching over 9 bases. The CDR3 sequence is 14 residues long. The junction had 7 bases not matched to a gene; V was cut back by 5 bases and J by 9 bases. Germline assignment: CDR1 SEHNR and CDR2 FQNEAQ (reference sequence). CDR3 protein: CASSQGTGRQKLFF. The CDR3 DNA is TGTGCCAGCAGCCAAGGGACAGGGCGGCAAAAACTGTTTTTT.

The chain recombines TRBV29-1 with TRBJ2-5; D could derive from TRBD1 or TRBD2 (5 bases each). Germline CDR1 SQVTM, CDR2 ANQGSEA. This CDR3 is built from 17 residues. V was trimmed by 4 bases and J by 7 bases, leaving 28 bases between them. The CDR3 DNA follows: TGCAGCGTTGTAAATTTCAGCCGGGACCGACCCTTTGGGACCCAGTACTTC. The encoded protein is CSVVNFSRDRPFGTQYF.

This chain links TRBV7-9 with TRBJ1-1, with D perhaps TRBD1 (6 bases). CDR1 SEHNR and CDR2 FQNEAQ come from the germline V gene (reference sequence). Trimming stripped 1 base from V and 2 bases from J, with 17 bases between. The CDR3 loop spans 17 amino acids. CDR3: CASSLVNLRGQNTEAFF. CDR3 in DNA: TGTGCCAGCAGCTTAGTTAATCTTCGGGGGCAAAACACTGAAGCTTTCTTT.

This clonotype was counted once. This rearrangement joins TRBV4-3 to TRBJ1-4; D not certain. The V gene lost 0 bases and the J gene lost 8 bases, with 13 bases spanning the gap. The CDR3 length is 15 residues. Germline V gives CDR1 LGHNA, CDR2 YSLEER. The CDR3 sequence is CASSQEVPTQEKLFF. The CDR3 DNA reads as TGCGCCAGCAGCCAAGAAGTGCCCACACAGGAAAAACTGTTTTTT.

In this sample, this clonotype turned up many times. The chain is built from TRBV20-1 and TRBJ1-2, with unresolved D. Germline assignment: CDR1 DFQATT and CDR2 SNEGSKA (reference sequence). V was shortened by 0 bases and J by 6 bases, with 5 bases between the two germline ends. The CDR3 runs to 11 residues. This CDR3 reads CSARDLNGYTF. The CDR3 DNA sequence: TGCAGTGCTAGAGATCTAAATGGCTACACCTTC.

The CDR3 here is CASSRFTQGGDEQYF. The CDR3 DNA sequence: TGCGCCAGCAGCCGCTTCACACAGGGAGGGGACGAGCAGTACTTC. The V and J genes are TRBV5-1 and TRBJ2-7; possibly TRBD2 for D (7 bases). Germline V lookup: CDR1 SGHRS, CDR2 YFSETQ. This CDR3 is built from 15 residues. V was pared by 4 bases and J by 5 bases, with 19 bases between.

This clonotype was seen a few times. The chain combines TRBV9 with TRBJ2-5, with 11 bases fitting TRBD2. The germline V gene has CDR1 SGDLS and CDR2 YYNGEE. The CDR3 extends over 14 amino acids. The J segment lost 3 bases and the V segment lost 3 bases, leaving 1 base of the junction unmatched. The CDR3 here is CASSDSGGEETQYF. The CDR3 DNA follows: TGTGCCAGCAGCGATAGCGGGGGGGAAGAGACCCAGTACTTC.

A remark on this clonotype: At one end the junction does not follow the germline gene, possibly because of a read error. The chain carries TRBV7-3 and TRBJ1-6, with D unclear. Germline V gene lookup returns CDR1 SGHTA and CDR2 FQGTGA. This CDR3 region has 14 residues. CDR3 in DNA: TGCGCCAGCAGCTTAAACGGAGCTAGCTCACCCCTCCACTTT. Translated, it gives CASSLNGASSPLHF.